This T cell receptor (beta chain) was recovered during a study of T cell responses to AZD1222 COVID-19 vaccine. Measured with immunoSEQ multiplex PCR; TCRdb has only the in-frame clones, and not every one. This sample has 100,000 to 150,000 clones, with around nine tenths found just once. The CDR3 runs 11 residues. Deletions cut 2 bases from V and 7 bases from J, with 9 bases between. Germline V gene data show CDR1 as GTSNPN and CDR2 as SVGIG (reference sequence). This TCR came from an adult in good health. The starting material was peripheral blood, obtained on day 0 of MenACWY control vaccination. The chain joins TRBV30 to TRBJ2-7; D call uncertain. This CDR3 is CAWSSLGEQYF. In DNA form, the CDR3 reads TGTGCCTGGAGTTCCTTGGGAGAGCAGTACTTC.